Described below is a single TCR beta chain sequence and its context. Its specificity is unknown. Method: immunoSEQ multiplex PCR; TCRdb's copy keeps in-frame clones and lacks some. The table records about 400,000 clones, 80% to 90% of them present only once. This sample stems from a study of cytomegalovirus exposure and HLA in healthy donors. Whole-study results and caveats: As was reported, the classifier diagnosed cytomegalovirus status with high specificity and sensitivity. Many donors carried some public TCRs, although rarity characterized most TCR sequences. Three CMV-associated chains proved CMV antigen-specific in vitro. Researchers catalogued around 150 TCR beta chains as cytomegalovirus-associated.

The germline gives CDR1 MNHEY, CDR2 SVGAGI. V shed 2 bases, J shed 9 bases, and the junction held 3 bases outside the gene matches. The CDR3 is 12 amino acids. This clonotype was sampled from a woman aged 18-29 years in good health and CMV-seronegative. The sample was PBMCs. This sequence joins TRBV6-5 and TRBJ1-1, with 7 positions matching TRBD1. The CDR3 nucleotides are TGTGCCAGCAGTTACCCGACAGGGCAAGCTTTCTTT. This translates into CASSYPTGQAFF.